The 31 T cell receptor beta chains given below trace back to one sample, sequenced in a study of cytomegalovirus exposure and HLA in healthy donors. Some clones are missing from TCRdb's copy, which holds only in-frame ones; the method was immunoSEQ multiplex PCR. The table lists about 260,000 clones, about 90% of them singletons, with 3.1% in the top ten. The sample taken for sequencing was PBMCs. The origin of the receptors is a woman aged 25 to 39 in good health and CMV-seronegative.

V usage is TRBV19 and J usage is TRBJ1-3; D is unclear. The length of the CDR3 is 13 residues. V was pared by 3 bases and J by 4 bases, with 7 bases between. Germline V gene sequence: CDR1 LNHDA, CDR2 SQIVND (reference sequence). CDR3 nucleotide sequence: TGTGCCAGTAGTATTCGCACAGGAAACACCATATATTTT. Translated, it gives CASSIRTGNTIYF.

V and J are TRBV9 and TRBJ2-3, with 8 bases identical to TRBD2. Germline V lookup: CDR1 SGDLS, CDR2 YYNGEE. The CDR3 consists of 15 residues. With 1 base clipped from V and 4 bases from J, the junction kept 5 bases outside the gene matches. The chain's CDR3 is CASSVSGSFADTQYF. The CDR3 nucleotides read TGTGCCAGCAGCGTAAGCGGGAGCTTCGCAGATACGCAGTATTTT.

The V gene is TRBV7-6, the J gene TRBJ2-5, with 9 bases aligning to TRBD2. Germline lookup yields CDR1 SGHVS and CDR2 FNYEAQ. With 5 bases clipped from V and 0 bases from J, the junction kept 4 bases outside the gene matches. The CDR3 consists of 15 residues. The CDR3 DNA reads TGTGCCAGCAGCACCACTAGCGGGCACCAAGAGACCCAGTACTTC. Protein sequence: CASSTTSGHQETQYF.

The rearrangement links TRBV27 to TRBJ1-5; unclear D gene. In germline, CDR1 is MNHEY, CDR2 SMNVEV (reference sequence). CDR3 length: 14 residues. V dropped 6 bases and J dropped 10 bases, with 19 bases sitting between them. The CDR3 nucleotides read TGTGCCAGCAGCTGGACGAGCGTGGGTTATCCCCAGCATTTT. Translating it yields CASSWTSVGYPQHF.

The V gene is TRBV7-9, the J gene TRBJ2-7, with D tentatively TRBD2 (6 bases). Germline V gene sequence: CDR1 SEHNR, CDR2 FQNEAQ (reference sequence). This CDR3 has 15 residues. The ends were cut back, 4 bases at V and 2 bases at J, with 15 bases in the middle. DNA of the CDR3: TGTGCCAGCAGCTCTACGGGGGTTGAACCCTACGAGCAGTACTTC. This encodes CASSSTGVEPYEQYF.

The chain joins TRBV27 to TRBJ2-6; D not resolved. The V and J ends lost 0 bases and 4 bases respectively, with 4 bases between them. Germline values: CDR1 MNHEY, CDR2 SMNVEV (reference sequence). The CDR3 totals 14 residues. In nucleotides, the CDR3 is TGTGCCAGCAGTTTATCGGCCGGGGCCAACGTCCTGACTTTC. Translation gives CASSLSAGANVLTF.

This clone was seen a single time. The chain carries TRBV11-2 and TRBJ2-7; D is perhaps TRBD1 or TRBD2 (5 bases each). The V and J ends lost 0 bases and 2 bases respectively, with 14 bases between them. Germline CDR1 SGHAT, CDR2 FQNNGV. The CDR3 runs to 16 residues. As DNA, the CDR3 is TGTGCCAGCAGCTTAGACTCGTCTGGGGGTACCTACGAGCAGTACTTC. Its protein is CASSLDSSGGTYEQYF.

The V and J genes are TRBV7-2 and TRBJ2-7; 9 positions match TRBD1. The germline gives CDR1 SGHTA, CDR2 FQGNSA. CDR3 length equals 13 residues. J lost 5 bases, V lost 5 bases, and 4 bases had no gene match. For the CDR3, the DNA is TGTGCCAGCAGCATGGGACAGGGTCACGAGCAGTACTTC. Translating gives CASSMGQGHEQYF.

The chain carries TRBV27 and TRBJ1-2; no clear D gene. The CDR3 is 11 residues long. Germline CDR1 reads MNHEY; CDR2 reads SMNVEV (reference sequence). V was clipped by 10 bases and J by 6 bases, with 12 bases between them. The CDR3 DNA sequence: TGTGCCACCCGAGTGGCTGATGGCTACACCTTC. Translation: CATRVADGYTF.

The chain employs TRBV5-4 and TRBJ1-1; possible D gene TRBD1, 5 bases. The CDR3 has 16 residues. V lost 0 bases, J lost 7 bases, and 19 bases lay in between. CDR1 SGHNT and CDR2 YYREEE come from the germline V gene (reference sequence). The CDR3 loop reads CASSLGASRDSFEAFF. As DNA, the CDR3 is TGTGCCAGCAGCTTGGGGGCAAGCCGGGACTCCTTTGAAGCTTTCTTT.

J is TRBJ2-7 and V is TRBV4-1, with 14 positions matching TRBD2. The junction had 8 bases not matched to a gene; V was cut back by 4 bases and J by 6 bases. CDR1 and CDR2 from the germline V gene are MGHRA and YSYEKL. CDR3 length: 16 residues. The CDR3 here is CASSPIGLAGGVEQYF. The CDR3 DNA sequence: TGCGCCAGCAGCCCGATCGGACTAGCGGGAGGAGTCGAGCAGTACTTC.

The chain couples TRBV4-1 to TRBJ1-1; D remains ambiguous. V lost 0 bases and J lost 8, with 16 bases in between. The CDR3 runs 15 residues. Germline loops: CDR1 MGHRA, CDR2 YSYEKL. CDR3 in DNA: TGCGCCAGCAGCCAAGACGGCCGCGGTACAATCGAAGCTTTCTTT. Protein product: CASSQDGRGTIEAFF.

The rearrangement links TRBV15 to TRBJ2-3, with D perhaps matching TRBD2 (6 bases). Between the trimmed V and J ends, which lost 0 bases and 9 bases, there was a span of 22 bases. The CDR3 is made up of 17 amino acids. Germline loops: CDR1 LNHNV, CDR2 YYDKDF (reference sequence). In nucleotides, the CDR3 is TGTGCCACCAGCAGAGATTACGGGCCTAGCGTCGTTTTAACGCAGTATTTT. It codes for CATSRDYGPSVVLTQYF. Combining the CDR3 with reference TRBV15 and TRBJ2-3 gives the whole variable domain DAMVIQNPRYQVTQFGKPVTLSCSQTLNHNVMYWYQQKSSQAPKLLFHYYDKDFNNEADTPDNFQSRRPNTSFCFLDIRSPGLGDTAMYLCATSRDYGPSVVLTQYFGPGTRLTVL.

The V and J genes are TRBV2 and TRBJ1-3; D is unclear. The CDR3 is made up of 13 amino acids. Trimming pared 6 bases from V and 0 bases from J, leaving 6 bases between. Germline CDR1 reads SNHLY; CDR2 reads FYNNEI. CDR3 bases: TGTGCCAGCAGACCGAGCTCTGGAAACACCATATATTTT. Residues: CASRPSSGNTIYF.

This chain joins TRBV29-1 and TRBJ2-5, with 9 bases identical to TRBD1. The CDR3 runs to 13 residues. With 7 bases clipped from V and 4 bases from J, the junction kept 7 bases outside the gene matches. The germline gives CDR1 SQVTM, CDR2 ANQGSEA. Here the CDR3 reads CSAAGTGLETQYF. CDR3 DNA sequence: TGCAGCGCCGCCGGGACAGGGCTAGAGACCCAGTACTTC.

A note on this clone: Other DNA sequences in the sample encode the same CDR3. The chain combines TRBV9 with TRBJ2-7; 9 nucleotides line up with TRBD2. This CDR3 is 14 amino acids long. V lost 0 bases and J lost 4; bases outside the gene matches: 2. The germline CDR1 and CDR2 sequences are SGDLS and YYNGEE. The CDR3 here is CASSVGSGSYEQYF. As DNA, the CDR3 is TGTGCCAGCAGCGTAGGTAGCGGGAGTTACGAGCAGTACTTC.

The chain joins TRBV28 to TRBJ2-6; the D gene is possibly TRBD1 (8 bases). V gave up 6 bases and J gave up 1 base, with 22 bases separating them. The CDR3 has 19 amino acids. Germline V CDR1 and CDR2: MDHEN, SYDVKM. The CDR3 nucleotides read TGTGCCAGCAGGGAAGCGGGGCAGGGGGCCGTATCTGGGGCCAACGTCCTGACTTTC. Translation: CASREAGQGAVSGANVLTF.

The chain employs TRBV28 and TRBJ2-1, with 9 positions matching TRBD1. Trimming took 1 base from V and 2 from J; bases not matched to a gene: 6. The CDR3 is made up of 17 amino acids. Germline assignment: CDR1 MDHEN and CDR2 SYDVKM. This chain's CDR3 is CASSLSGQGKPYNEQFF. DNA for the CDR3: TGTGCCAGCAGTTTATCAGGACAGGGGAAACCCTACAATGAGCAGTTCTTC.

This clone was detected a few times. The V and J genes are TRBV10-3 and TRBJ1-2; tentative D call: TRBD1 (5 bases). CDR1 ENHRY and CDR2 SYGVKD come from the germline V gene. This CDR3 region has 10 residues. V was clipped by 11 bases and J by 8 bases, with 12 bases between them. CDR3 DNA sequence: TGTGCCGCATGGGGGGACGGCTACACCTTC. This translates into CAAWGDGYTF.

This clone has only a few counts. The rearrangement joins TRBV7-8 to TRBJ2-7; D gene ambiguous. The CDR3 is 13 amino acids. CDR1 is SGHVS and CDR2 is FQNEAQ in the germline V gene. Deletions cut 4 bases from V and 7 bases from J, with 14 bases between. The CDR3 is CASSSLGPGEQYF. Written as DNA, the CDR3 is TGTGCCAGCAGCTCGCTCGGTCCGGGTGAGCAGTACTTC.

J is TRBJ2-7 and V is TRBV7-9; 7 nucleotides agree with TRBD1. There are 17 residues in the CDR3. V shed 5 bases, J shed 3 bases, and the junction held 16 bases outside the gene matches. The germline CDR1 and CDR2 sequences are SEHNR and FQNEAQ (reference sequence). CDR3 loop: CASSVDRASPRNYEQYF. As DNA, the CDR3 is TGTGCCAGCAGCGTTGACAGGGCGTCCCCTAGAAACTACGAGCAGTACTTC. Full variable domain (rest looked up from reference TRBV7-9 and TRBJ2-7): DTGVSQNPRHKITKRGQNVTFRCDPISEHNRLYWYRQTLGQGPEFLTYFQNEAQLEKSRLLSDRFSAERPKGSFSTLEIQRTEQGDSAMYLCASSVDRASPRNYEQYFGPGTRLTVT.

The chain uses TRBV6-1 and TRBJ2-4, with a weak D call TRBD2 (5 bases). V lost 6 bases and J lost 4, with 13 bases in between. Germline CDR1 reads MNHNS; CDR2 reads SASEGT. The CDR3 has 14 residues. CDR3 nucleotides: TGTGCCAGCAGGATCCTAGCAGTTAAAAACATTCAGTACTTC. Amino acids: CASRILAVKNIQYF.

Note on this clone: Other DNA sequences from this sample encode an identical CDR3 as well. The chain carries TRBV27 and TRBJ2-7; possible D gene TRBD1, 5 bases. Germline assignment: CDR1 MNHEY and CDR2 SMNVEV (reference sequence). This CDR3 comprises 14 residues. Trimming took off 2 bases at V and 2 bases at J, with 10 bases between the two ends. The CDR3, as DNA: TGTGCCAGCAGTTTAGGGCAGGGAACCTACGAGCAGTACTTC. Translated, it gives CASSLGQGTYEQYF.

A remark on this clone: Other nucleotide sequences from this sample produce the same CDR3. V is TRBV13 and J is TRBJ2-7, with D unclear. CDR1 is PRHDT and CDR2 is FYEKMQ in the germline V gene (reference sequence). The V and J ends lost 0 bases and 4 bases respectively, with 4 bases between them. The CDR3 extends over 12 amino acids. CDR3 region: CASSLGRYEQYF. The CDR3 DNA reads TGTGCCAGCAGCTTAGGTCGTTACGAGCAGTACTTC.

J is TRBJ1-5 and V is TRBV4-3; D is unresolved. Per the germline V gene, CDR1 is LGHNA and CDR2 is YSLEER. The V gene lost 0 bases and the J gene lost 0 bases, with 12 bases spanning the gap. This CDR3 is built from 17 residues. The CDR3 sequence is CASSQDPDPYSNQPQHF. The CDR3 region has the DNA TGCGCCAGCAGCCAAGATCCCGACCCTTATAGCAATCAGCCCCAGCATTTT.

The chain recombines TRBV28 with TRBJ2-5; D is uncertain. Trimming pared 4 bases from V and 5 bases from J, leaving 8 bases between. There are 12 residues in the CDR3. CDR1 MDHEN and CDR2 SYDVKM come from the germline V gene. Here the CDR3 reads CASSSQPETQYF. The CDR3 bases are TGTGCCAGCAGTTCCCAGCCGGAGACCCAGTACTTC.

J is TRBJ2-3 and V is TRBV28; 12 nucleotides agree with TRBD2. V lost 5 bases to trimming and J lost 5 bases; unmatched junction nucleotides: 11. The CDR3 extends over 17 amino acids. Germline V CDR1 and CDR2: MDHEN, SYDVKM. CDR3 DNA: TGTGCCAGCAGTCTCCCTTCTAGCGGGAGGGGGATAGATACGCAGTATTTT. Encoded protein: CASSLPSSGRGIDTQYF.

This clone was found once. J is TRBJ1-2 and V is TRBV11-1, with D possibly matching TRBD1 (6 bases). CDR3 length equals 14 residues. Trimming removed 5 bases from V and 3 bases from J, with 13 bases in between. Germline V gives CDR1 SGHAT, CDR2 FQDESV (reference sequence). CDR3 loop: CASSPSGVDYGYTF. DNA for the CDR3: TGTGCCAGCAGCCCATCAGGGGTGGACTATGGCTACACCTTC.

The V and J genes are TRBV5-8 and TRBJ1-4; D not resolved. CDR1 and CDR2 (germline): SGHTS, YDEGEE. V dropped 4 bases and J dropped 8 bases, with 21 bases sitting between them. The CDR3 is 16 residues long. The CDR3, as DNA: TGTGCCAGCAGCCAAGTTGGCCAAGGAACCTTAGAAAAACTGTTTTTT. Its protein is CASSQVGQGTLEKLFF.

V is TRBV27 and J is TRBJ1-5; no firm D call. Trimming shortened V by 2 bases and J by 0 bases, and 8 bases separated the two germline ends. The CDR3 covers 15 residues. From germline, CDR1 is MNHEY and CDR2 SMNVEV (reference sequence). This CDR3 reads CASSLEGYSNQPQHF. CDR3 DNA sequence: TGTGCCAGCAGTTTAGAGGGATATAGCAATCAGCCCCAGCATTTT.

V is TRBV10-3 and J is TRBJ2-7; D unresolved. This CDR3 is 12 amino acids long. V dropped 4 bases and J dropped 3 bases, with 7 bases sitting between them. Germline V CDR1 and CDR2: ENHRY, SYGVKD. Here the CDR3 reads CAISGDGYEQYF. The CDR3 bases are TGTGCCATCAGTGGGGATGGCTACGAGCAGTACTTC.